This T cell receptor beta chain was sequenced during a study of blood T cell repertoires in COVID-19. The CDR3 sequence is 14 residues long. CDR1 SGHAT and CDR2 FQNNGV come from the germline V gene. The V end was cut by 5 bases, the J end by 4 bases, with 14 bases between. Produced via immunoSEQ multiplex PCR; TCRdb's table is partial and in-frame only. Found here are some 260,000 clones, just over 90% of them singletons; the top ten hold approximately 2%. The sequence came from a woman younger than 35 who had recovered from COVID-19. Sample: PBMCs or T cells enriched from blood (not recorded which). V gene TRBV11-2 combines with J gene TRBJ1-2, with D maybe TRBD1 (5 bases). CDR3 region: CASSRDGGFYGYTF. The CDR3 DNA reads TGTGCCAGCAGCAGGGACGGGGGGTTCTATGGCTACACCTTC.